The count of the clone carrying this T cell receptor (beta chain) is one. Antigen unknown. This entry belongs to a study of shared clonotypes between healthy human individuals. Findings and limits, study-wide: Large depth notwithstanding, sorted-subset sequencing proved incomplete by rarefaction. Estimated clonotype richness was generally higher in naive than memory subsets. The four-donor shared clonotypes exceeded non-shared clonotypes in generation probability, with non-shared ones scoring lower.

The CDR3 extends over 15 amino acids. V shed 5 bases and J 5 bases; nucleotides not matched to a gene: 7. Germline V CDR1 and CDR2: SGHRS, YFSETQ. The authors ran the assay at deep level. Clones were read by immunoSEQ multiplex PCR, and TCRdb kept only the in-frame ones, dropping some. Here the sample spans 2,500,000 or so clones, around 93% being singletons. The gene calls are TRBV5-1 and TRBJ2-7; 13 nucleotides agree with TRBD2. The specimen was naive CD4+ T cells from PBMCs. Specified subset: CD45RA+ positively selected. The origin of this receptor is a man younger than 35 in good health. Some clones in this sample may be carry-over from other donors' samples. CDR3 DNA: TGCGCCAGCAGTTTACTAGCGGGAGGGCCCAACGAGCAGTACTTC. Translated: CASSLLAGGPNEQYF.